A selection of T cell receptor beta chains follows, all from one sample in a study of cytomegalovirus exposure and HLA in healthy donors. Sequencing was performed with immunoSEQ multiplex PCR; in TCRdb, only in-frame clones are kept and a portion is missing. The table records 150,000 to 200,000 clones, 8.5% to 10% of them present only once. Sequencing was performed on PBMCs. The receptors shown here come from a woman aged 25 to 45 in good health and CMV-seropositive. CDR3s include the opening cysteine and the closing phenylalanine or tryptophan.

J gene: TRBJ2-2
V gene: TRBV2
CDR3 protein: CASSDRTGELFF

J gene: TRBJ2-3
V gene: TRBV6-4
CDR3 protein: CASSDGLYTDTQYF

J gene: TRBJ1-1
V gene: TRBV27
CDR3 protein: CASSLKRDRKAFF

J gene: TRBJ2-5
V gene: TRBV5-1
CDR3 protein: CASSPNGTPQETQYF

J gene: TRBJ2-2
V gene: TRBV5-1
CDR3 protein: CASSFGGSWTGELFF

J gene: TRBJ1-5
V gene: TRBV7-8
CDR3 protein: CASSSGGQPQPQHF

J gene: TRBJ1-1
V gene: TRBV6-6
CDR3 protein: CASSSLSYEAFF

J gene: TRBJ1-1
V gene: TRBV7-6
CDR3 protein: CASSTQGGNTEAFF

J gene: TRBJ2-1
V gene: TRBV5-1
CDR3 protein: CASSLVAEHPGNEQFF

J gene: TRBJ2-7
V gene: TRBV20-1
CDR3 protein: CSASDPREQYF

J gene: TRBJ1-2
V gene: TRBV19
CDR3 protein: CASSIKRLLDGYTF

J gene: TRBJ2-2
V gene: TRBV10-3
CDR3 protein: CAISAGQGAAGELFF

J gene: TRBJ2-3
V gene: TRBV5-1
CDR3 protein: CASSSGWGQGTDTQYF

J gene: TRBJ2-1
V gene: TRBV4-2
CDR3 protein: CASSQDTNEQFF

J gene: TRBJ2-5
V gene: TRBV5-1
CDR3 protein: CASSLGSLQETQYF

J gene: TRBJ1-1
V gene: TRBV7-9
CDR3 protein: CASSLQANTEAFF

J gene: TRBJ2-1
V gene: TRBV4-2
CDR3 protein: CASSLSSGRGGDEQFF

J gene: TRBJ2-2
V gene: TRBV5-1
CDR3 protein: CASSLRGANTGELFF

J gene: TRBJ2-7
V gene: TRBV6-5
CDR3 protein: CASSYSSRGGAYEQYF

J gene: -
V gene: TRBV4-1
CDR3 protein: CASSQDQRQNYEQYF

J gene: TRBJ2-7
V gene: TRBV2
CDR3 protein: CASSDPYEQYF

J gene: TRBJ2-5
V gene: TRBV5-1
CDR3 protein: CASSLQGVGETQYF

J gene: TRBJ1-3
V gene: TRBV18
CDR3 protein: CASSPRPRGQPSGNTIYF

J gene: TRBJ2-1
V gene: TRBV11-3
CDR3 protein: CASSPLAGGSGEQFF

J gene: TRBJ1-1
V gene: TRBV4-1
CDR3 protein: CASSRETGKGRTEAFF

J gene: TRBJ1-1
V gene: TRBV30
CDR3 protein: CAWSGKQGALMNTEAFF

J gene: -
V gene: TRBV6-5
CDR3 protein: CASSFIRYHEQYF

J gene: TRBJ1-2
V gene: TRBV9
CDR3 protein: CASSPGGANYGYTF

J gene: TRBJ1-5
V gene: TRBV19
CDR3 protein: CASSIKGGFNQPQHF

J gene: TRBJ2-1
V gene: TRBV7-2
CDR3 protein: CASSFRALGSEQFF

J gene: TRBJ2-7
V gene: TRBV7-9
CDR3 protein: CASSLTSYEQYF

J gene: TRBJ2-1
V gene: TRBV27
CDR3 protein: CASTSGRLAGDTEQFF

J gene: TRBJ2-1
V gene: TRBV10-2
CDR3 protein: CASSESLLAEQFF

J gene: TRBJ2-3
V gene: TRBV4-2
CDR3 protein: CASSRAGGGTDTQYF

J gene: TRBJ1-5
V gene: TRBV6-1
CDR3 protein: CASSEGSVDNQPQHF

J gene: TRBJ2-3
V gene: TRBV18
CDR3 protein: CASSPNRDFRLSTDTQYF

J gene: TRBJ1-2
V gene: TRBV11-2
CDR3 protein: CASSLGVGAYGYTF

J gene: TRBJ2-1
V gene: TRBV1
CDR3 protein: CTSSPTAPYNEQFF

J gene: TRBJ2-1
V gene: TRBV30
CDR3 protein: CAWSQSQGEQFF

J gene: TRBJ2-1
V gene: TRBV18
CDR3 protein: CASSPPGTEQFF

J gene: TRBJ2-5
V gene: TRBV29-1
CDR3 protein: CSVAGPFQETQYF

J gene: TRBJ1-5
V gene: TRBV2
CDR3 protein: CASSDDRGNVPQHF